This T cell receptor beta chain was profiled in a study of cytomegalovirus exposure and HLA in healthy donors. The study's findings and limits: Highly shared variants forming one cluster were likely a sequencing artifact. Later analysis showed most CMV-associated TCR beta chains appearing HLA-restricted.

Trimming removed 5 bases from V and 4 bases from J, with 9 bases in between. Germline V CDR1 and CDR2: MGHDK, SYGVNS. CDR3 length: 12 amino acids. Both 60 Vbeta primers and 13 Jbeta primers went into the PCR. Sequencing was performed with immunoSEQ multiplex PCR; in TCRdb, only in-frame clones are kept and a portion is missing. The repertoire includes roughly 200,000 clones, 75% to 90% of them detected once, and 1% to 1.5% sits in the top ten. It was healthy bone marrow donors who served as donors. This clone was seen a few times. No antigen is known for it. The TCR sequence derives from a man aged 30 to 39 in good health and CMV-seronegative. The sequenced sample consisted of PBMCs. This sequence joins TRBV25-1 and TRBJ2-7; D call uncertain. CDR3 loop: CASSTQVYEQYF. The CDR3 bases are TGTGCCAGCAGTACCCAGGTTTACGAGCAGTACTTC.